This T cell receptor (beta chain) was observed in a study of radiation and T cells in renal cell carcinoma (TCRdb year 2020). Study-level background: Samples came from a clinical trial, in which primary renal cell carcinomas received 15 Gy stereotactic body radiation therapy followed by nephrectomy 4 weeks later. A total of roughly 53 samples underwent TCR beta sequencing, made up of some 26 tumors and about 27 peripheral blood samples. Across all 53 samples, 4,016,671 unique CDR3 nucleotide sequences encoding about 2.4 million unique CDR3 amino acid sequences were identified.

TCR beta libraries were generated from genomic DNA with the immunoSEQ kit, following the manufacturer's recommendations. To prepare libraries, a first multiplex PCR with proprietary primers was run, followed by a second PCR that added unique barcodes, and a bead cleanup was done after each round. Each sample batch included a kit-provided positive control reaction and a negative control reaction. The final libraries were assessed on an Agilent 4200 TapeStation D1000 ScreenTape, pooled by volume, and quantified by qPCR. Sequencing ran on an Illumina NextSeq500 with a MidOutput 150-cycle cartridge, using 156 Read1 and 15 Index1 cycles with kit custom primers. The pooled library was loaded at 0.75 to 1 pM with an approximately 18% PhiX control spike-in. The authors' analysis ran thus. Vendor-processed data were analyzed in R, and a clonotype was defined as all T cells sharing the same CDR3 nucleotide sequence. In the clone abundance analyses, frequencies in each sample were normalized to that sample's 10,000 most abundant clones. Public T cell clones, which averaged fewer than five per sample, were removed prior to analysis. An abundance difference of at least 32-fold between compartments was the criterion for calling clonotypes tumor-enriched or baseline blood-enriched. Clonotypes expanded or contracted between blood time points were identified with a beta-binomial differential abundance model. Tumor-blood repertoire similarity was measured with the Baroni-Urbani and Buser coefficient, and groups were compared using two-tailed Wilcoxon tests in R. As stored in TCRdb, this immuneACCESS dataset retains in-frame rearrangements with V and J assigned. A fraction of the clones does not appear; measured against another copy, unresolved V genes explain less than half of the discrepancy, and the remainder lacks a known reason. Clonal size and the V and J genes are those of that table, whereas D and trimming came from the DNA. A total of approximately 45,000 clones appear in this sample, approximately 80% of them only once. Of the sample, around 29% falls within the top ten clones.

The research as a whole found: The single-armed trial design could not address effects of radiation dose or scheduling on the TCR repertoire. Changes in the blood repertoire were not tracked past 4 weeks after treatment. Because pretreatment tumor biopsies were not available, the baseline intratumoral presence of clonotypes could not be determined. An increase in top tumor clonotypes in blood was observed from baseline to 2 weeks post-radiation, followed by contraction by 4 weeks, which was taken to suggest transient expansion of tumor-resident clones.

Note on this clone: Its antigen target is currently unknown. The input lacks base qualities; no much larger clone sits a single base away.

This specimen's time point label, per the study, means: baseline pretreatment blood. The treatment or condition label on this specimen signifies: 15 Gy SBRT to primary tumor, nephrectomy 4 weeks later. To track tumor-enriched clonotypes, serial peripheral blood was sampled from radiation-treated patients at baseline and at 2 weeks and 4 weeks after SBRT. Renal cell carcinoma with clear cell pathology was present in all patients. The QIAamp DNA Blood Mini Kit (Qiagen) was used to prepare genomic DNA for TCR sequencing. The analyses included just those samples that passed every quality control check. The sequence derives from a woman aged 70-85 years with renal cell carcinoma. This specimen consisted of blood, obtained from a patient whose treatment included radiotherapy and nephrectomy.

CDR3 protein: CASSQQGDTEAFF. The DNA sequence is TGTGCCAGCAGTCAACAGGGGGACACTGAAGCTTTCTTT. The chain is assembled from TRBV6-5 and TRBJ1-1; 8 bases in the middle match TRBD1. The CDR3 runs 13 amino acids, cysteine and phenylalanine included. Only CDR3 DNA remains: 39 bases, in frame from the first base. CDR1 and CDR2 are read off the germline V gene as MNHEY and SVGAGI. Trimmed from V: 5 bases; trimmed from J: 3 bases; junction bases lacking a gene match: 2.